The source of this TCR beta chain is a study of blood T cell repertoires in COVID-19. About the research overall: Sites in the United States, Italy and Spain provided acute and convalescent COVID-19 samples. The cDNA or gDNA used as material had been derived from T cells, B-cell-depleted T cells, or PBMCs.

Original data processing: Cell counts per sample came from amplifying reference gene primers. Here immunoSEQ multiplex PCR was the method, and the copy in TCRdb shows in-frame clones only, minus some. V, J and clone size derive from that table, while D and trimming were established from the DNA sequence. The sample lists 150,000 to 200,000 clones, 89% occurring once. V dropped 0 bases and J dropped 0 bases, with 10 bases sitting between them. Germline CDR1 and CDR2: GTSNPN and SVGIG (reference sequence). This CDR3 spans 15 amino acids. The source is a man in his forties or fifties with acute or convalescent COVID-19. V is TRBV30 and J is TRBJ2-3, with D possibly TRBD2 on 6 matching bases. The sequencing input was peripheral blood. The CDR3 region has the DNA TGTGCCTGGAGTGTTGGCGGGGTAAGCACAGATACGCAGTATTTT. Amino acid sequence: CAWSVGGVSTDTQYF. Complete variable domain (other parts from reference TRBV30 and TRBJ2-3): SQTIHQWPATLVQPVGSPLSLECTVEGTSNPNLYWYRQAAGRGLQLLFYSVGIGQISSEVPQNLSASRPQDRQFILSSKKLLLSDSGFYLCAWSVGGVSTDTQYFGPGTRLTVL.